A single sample gave rise to the 24 T cell receptor beta chains below, sequenced in a study of molecular identifiers for immune sequencing clone quantification. TCRdb independently ran MiXCR on the PCR reads; one entry per CDR3 protein. The sample records around 100,000 distinct CDR3 sequences, about a third being singletons. Sample: naive CD8+ T cells from blood, with Jurkat cell RNA spiked in. Subset: FACS-sorted CD8+CD4-CCR7+CD45RA+ naive T cells. All receptors derive from a human donor in good health. Some libraries in this study had Jurkat cell RNA spiked in.

This clonotype has a handful of counts. The V and J genes are TRBV10-3 and TRBJ1-1, with D possibly TRBD1 on 5 matching bases. The germline V and J ends were trimmed by 0 bases and 1 base, with 15 bases remaining between them. The CDR3 is made up of 17 amino acids. CDR1 ENHRY and CDR2 SYGVKD come from the germline V gene. The DNA for the CDR3 is TGTGCCATCAGTGAGTCCTATGGGGGATTCTCGAACACTGAAGCTTTCTTT. Protein sequence: CAISESYGGFSNTEAFF.

Turning to this clonotype: The junction departs from the called germline gene at one end, perhaps through a read error. The chain links TRBV4-2 to TRBJ1-1, with D uncertain. The CDR3 consists of 18 residues. CDR1 and CDR2 (germline): LGHNA, YNFKEQ. The CDR3 sequence: CACSQGGHVHGFLAEAFF. The CDR3, as DNA: TGTGCCTGCAGCCAAGGAGGCCACGTTCATGGCTTTTTGGCTGAAGCTTTCTTT.

This clonotype appeared a single time. This may be a read error: a much more frequent sequence differs by one nucleotide. The V and J genes are TRBV28 and TRBJ2-5, with 7 nucleotides matching TRBD2. Germline CDR1 reads MDHEN; CDR2 reads SYDVKM. V trimming: 6 bases; J trimming: 2 bases; junction bases outside the gene matches: 15. CDR3 length: 17 amino acids. CDR3 amino acids: CASRQLALAVLQETQYF. In nucleotides, the CDR3 is TGTGCCAGCAGACAATTAGCTCTAGCGGTTTTACAAGAGACCCAGTACTTC.

Worth noting for this clonotype: The junction shows a germline mismatch at one end, possibly a read error. This chain uses TRBV7-8 with TRBJ1-4; tentative D call: TRBD1 (6 bases). The CDR3 spans 15 residues. Germline CDR1 is SGHVS and CDR2 is FQNEAQ. CDR3 in DNA: TGTGCCGGCAGCCTGACCAACAGGGACAATGAAAAGCTGTTTTTT. Its translation: CAGSLTNRDNEKLFF.

This clonotype was seen only a few times. The rearrangement joins TRBV19 to TRBJ1-2; D perhaps matches TRBD1 (5 bases). V lost 7 bases and J lost 4, with 10 bases in between. Germline CDR1 LNHDA, CDR2 SQIVND (reference sequence). The CDR3 extends over 12 amino acids. The CDR3 DNA sequence: TGTGCCAGTAAAAGGGGAGGCTATGGCTACACCTTC. Translated, it gives CASKRGGYGYTF. The full variable domain, in which reference TRBV19 and TRBJ1-2 provide the parts outside the CDR3, is DGGITQSPKYLFRKEGQNVTLSCEQNLNHDAMYWYRQDPGQGLRLIYYSQIVNDFQKGDIAEGYSVSREKKESFPLTVTSAQKNPTAFYLCASKRGGYGYTFGSGTRLTVV.

The chain joins TRBV11-2 to TRBJ1-1; a weak D match, TRBD1 (5 bases). Trimming left V 5 bases short and J 3 bases short, with 13 bases between. Germline assignment: CDR1 SGHAT and CDR2 FQNNGV. The CDR3 covers 14 residues. For the CDR3, the DNA is TGTGCCAGCAGCGTCGCAATAGGGGACACTGAAGCTTTCTTT. Encoded protein: CASSVAIGDTEAFF.

This clonotype was seen at least ten times. The genes are TRBV13 and TRBJ1-1; unclear D gene. The CDR3 consists of 13 residues. Looked up from germline, CDR1 is PRHDT and CDR2 is FYEKMQ (reference sequence). V was cut by 10 bases and J by 4 bases, with 16 bases left in between. CDR3 sequence reads: CATPTGSRTEAFF. CDR3 nucleotides: TGTGCCACCCCCACGGGTTCGCGCACTGAAGCTTTCTTT.

This sequence joins TRBV7-2 and TRBJ2-7; D gene ambiguous. Germline CDR1 is SGHTA and CDR2 is FQGNSA. This CDR3 is built from 15 residues. V was trimmed by 4 bases and J by 6 bases, leaving 19 bases between them. The CDR3, as DNA: TGTGCCAGCAGCTACCGGGTCGCATCGGTTGTCGAGCAGTACTTC. Amino acids: CASSYRVASVVEQYF.

This clonotype came up many times. The V call is TRBV7-2, the J call TRBJ2-5; no reliable D call. V dropped 5 bases and J dropped 2 bases, with 12 bases sitting between them. Germline V gene sequence: CDR1 SGHTA, CDR2 FQGNSA. The CDR3 consists of 14 residues. Here the CDR3 reads CASSRPDRQETQYF. Here the CDR3 DNA reads TGTGCCAGCAGCCGCCCGGACCGGCAAGAGACCCAGTACTTC.

The chain employs TRBV24-1 and TRBJ2-1, with no clear D. V lost 4 bases and J 12 bases, leaving 12 bases between the germline ends. The CDR3 is made up of 12 amino acids. Germline V gene lookup returns CDR1 KGHDR and CDR2 SFDVKD. The DNA of the CDR3 is TGTGCCACCAGTGAGGGTGTTGATGTGCAGTTCTTC. This translates into CATSEGVDVQFF.

To note about this clonotype: This may be a read error: a much more frequent sequence differs by one nucleotide. The chain has TRBV29-1 and TRBJ1-1; 7 bases align to TRBD1. CDR1 and CDR2 (germline): SQVTM, ANQGSEA. This CDR3 is 13 amino acids long. Unmatched junction bases numbered 4, after V lost 5 bases and J lost 1 base. The CDR3 nucleotides are TGCAGCGTTATGGGACAGCCGAACACTGAAGCTTTCTTT. This sequence encodes CSVMGQPNTEAFF.

The J gene is TRBJ2-1, the V gene TRBV6-2 or TRBV6-3, with D perhaps given as TRBD1 or TRBD2 (5 bases each). This CDR3 region has 13 residues. The germline V gene has CDR1 MNHEY and CDR2 SVGEGT. Trimming stripped 8 bases from V and 8 bases from J, with 16 bases between. The CDR3 loop reads CASRPGLGDEQFF. The CDR3 region has the DNA TGTGCCAGCCGCCCGGGCCTGGGGGATGAGCAGTTCTTC.

The V gene is TRBV6-1, the J gene TRBJ2-3; D is possibly TRBD1 (5 bases). CDR1 and CDR2 (germline): MNHNS, SASEGT. The CDR3 covers 12 residues. Trimming took off 8 bases at V and 4 bases at J, with 10 bases between the two ends. CDR3 residues: CASDQGADTQYF. The DNA of the CDR3 is TGTGCCAGCGATCAGGGCGCAGATACGCAGTATTTT.

This rearrangement joins TRBV27 to TRBJ2-3; 13 bases align to TRBD2. Per germline, CDR1 MNHEY and CDR2 SMNVEV (reference sequence). Trimming removed 6 bases from V and 12 bases from J; junction bases left unmatched: 18. The length of the CDR3 is 17 residues. CDR3 in DNA: TGTGCCAGCAGACCGGGACTAGCGGGGTTCACCACAGCTACCCAGTATTTT. This codes for CASRPGLAGFTTATQYF.

This clonotype was counted at least ten times. The chain carries TRBV6-5 and TRBJ2-7; D might be TRBD1 or TRBD2, each matching 5 bases. Germline-derived CDR1 and CDR2 are MNHEY and SVGAGI. CDR3 length: 15 residues. Trimming pared 5 bases from V and 3 bases from J, leaving 17 bases between. In nucleotides, the CDR3 is TGTGCCAGCAGTGCGCCGGGACGGTCGCTCTACGAGCAGTACTTC. Its translation is CASSAPGRSLYEQYF.

This clonotype was observed a few times. This rearrangement joins TRBV4-1 to TRBJ2-7; 8 positions match TRBD1. V lost 4 bases, J lost 4 bases, and 6 bases stayed unmatched. The CDR3 consists of 14 residues. Germline assignment: CDR1 MGHRA and CDR2 YSYEKL. The DNA of the CDR3 is TGCGCCAGCAGCCCCGGACAGGGTCAGTACGAGCAGTACTTC. Its protein is CASSPGQGQYEQYF.

This clonotype was counted a few times. The chain employs TRBV12-3 or TRBV12-4 and TRBJ2-3; no firm D call. This CDR3 region has 14 residues. V dropped 2 bases and J dropped 0 bases, with 6 bases sitting between them. The CDR3 DNA follows: TGTGCCAGCAGTTTATCTGGTAGCACAGATACGCAGTATTTT. This translates into CASSLSGSTDTQYF.

This clonotype was seen repeatedly, ten times or more. The J gene is TRBJ2-3, the V gene TRBV7-9; D not certain. CDR1 SEHNR and CDR2 FQNEAQ come from the germline V gene (reference sequence). V lost 3 bases and J 0 bases, leaving 7 bases between the germline ends. The CDR3 has 14 residues. CDR3 in DNA: TGTGCCAGCAGCTTCTCCGGTAGCACAGATACGCAGTATTTT. Amino acids: CASSFSGSTDTQYF.

This chain's CDR3 is CASSLALSGAFF. CDR3 sequence (DNA): TGTGCCAGCAGCTTGGCCCTCTCGGGAGCTTTCTTT. The chain recombines TRBV5-6 with TRBJ1-1; no firm D call. The CDR3 is 12 residues long. Between the trimmed V and J ends, which lost 0 bases and 10 bases, there was a span of 10 bases. Germline V gene data show CDR1 as SGHDT and CDR2 as YYEEEE.

This clonotype was observed a few times. This chain uses TRBV5-5 with TRBJ1-4; TRBD1 agrees at 9 bases. With V trimmed by 2 bases and J by 7 bases, 6 bases remained unmatched. CDR3 length: 15 amino acids. Germline values: CDR1 SGHKS, CDR2 YYEKEE (reference sequence). The CDR3 DNA is TGTGCCAGCAGCTTATCGACAGGGGGAATTGAAAAACTGTTTTTT. Amino acid sequence: CASSLSTGGIEKLFF.

V and J are TRBV4-1 and TRBJ2-1; D is perhaps TRBD1 or TRBD2 (5 bases each). From germline, CDR1 is MGHRA and CDR2 YSYEKL. V lost 1 base, J lost 10 bases, and 20 bases lay in between. The CDR3 is 16 residues long. This CDR3 is CASSQVQGPLQREQFF. DNA for the CDR3: TGCGCCAGCAGCCAAGTGCAGGGACCCCTTCAAAGAGAGCAGTTCTTC.

On this clonotype itself: This may arise from a read error, as a much more abundant clone is one base away. The chain has TRBV7-9 and TRBJ2-3; D uncertain. This CDR3 spans 15 amino acids. Trimming left V 0 bases short and J 0 bases short, with 7 bases between. Germline V gene lookup returns CDR1 SEHNR and CDR2 FQNEAQ (reference sequence). The CDR3 region has the DNA TGTGCCAGCAGCTTAGCGGGCGGTAGCACAGATACGCAGTATTTT. Translated: CASSLAGGSTDTQYF.

CDR3 sequence: CASSRGGKLFF. The CDR3 nucleotides are TGTGCCAGCAGCCGGGGGGGAAAACTGTTTTTT. The chain couples TRBV13 to TRBJ1-4; a possible D gene is TRBD1 (5 bases). The V and J ends lost 5 bases and 10 bases respectively, with 8 bases between them. CDR1 is PRHDT and CDR2 is FYEKMQ in the germline V gene (reference sequence). The CDR3 has 11 residues.

To note about this clonotype: A much more abundant neighbour one base away suggests this may be a read error. This chain connects TRBV7-2 to TRBJ2-7; D gene uncertain. The CDR3 totals 13 residues. In germline, CDR1 is SGHTA, CDR2 FQGNSA. The V end lost 5 bases, the J end lost 8 bases, and 16 bases lay between the germline ends. Here the CDR3 DNA reads TGTGCCAGCAGCATGTCTGGCCTTCCCCAGCAGTACTTC. Protein: CASSMSGLPQQYF. Full variable domain (rest looked up from reference TRBV7-2 and TRBJ2-7): GAGVSQSPSNKVTEKGKDVELRCDPISGHTALYWYRQSLGQGLEFLIYFQGNSAPDKSGLPSDRFSAERTGGSVSTLTIQRTQQEDSAVYLCASSMSGLPQQYFGPGTRLTVT.